This is a list of T cell receptor beta chains from one sample in a study of T cell repertoires in cytomegalovirus infection. Their recognized antigens are unknown. TCRdb ran MiXCR on the reads and lists one entry per CDR3 protein. The table has roughly 700,000 distinct CDR3 sequences, approximately 33% seen once; the top ten hold about 20%. The input for sequencing was cultured PBMCs, taken from culture after CMV antigen stimulation. Every receptor here comes from a human donor in good health (CMV status not recorded). Some clones in this sample may be carry-over from other donors' samples. Each CDR3 is given with its conserved first and last residue. The D gene is left open where the match is weak. Size is omitted from some rows. Given values are once, few, many or a class for expanded clones.

TRBV7-6,NA,TRBJ1-5,few,TGTGCCAGCAGTATTGGGGGAAACAATCAGCCCCAGCATTTT,CASSIGGNNQPQHF
TRBV15,NA,TRBJ2-5,NA,TGTGCCACCAGCAGAGATCAGGCAGCTGAGACCCAGTACTTC,CATSRDQAAETQYF
TRBV20-1,NA,TRBJ1-1,few,TGCAGTGCTAGATCGTCAGGGGTCCAAACTGAAGCTTTCTTT,CSARSSGVQTEAFF
TRBV6-1,NA,TRBJ2-5,few,TGTGCCAGCAGTGAAGGTTTTTGGGAATACGACCAAGAGACCCAGTACTTC,CASSEGFWEYDQETQYF
TRBV7-9,TRBD2,TRBJ2-1,few,TGTGCCGAACCTGGCGTAGCGGGCAATGAGCAGTTCTTC,CAEPGVAGNEQFF
TRBV10-3,NA,TRBJ1-6,NA,TGTGCCATCAGGAAGGAGGGGCTTGATTCACCCCTCCACTTT,CAIRKEGLDSPLHF
TRBV28,TRBD1,TRBJ1-5,NA,TGTGCCAGCAGTTCAAACAGGGGGGACCCAAAGCCCCAGCATTTT,CASSSNRGDPKPQHF
TRBV3-1,TRBD2,TRBJ2-3,NA,TGTGCCAGCAGCCAAGGAGTGACGGGAGGTACGCAGTATTTT,CASSQGVTGGTQYF
TRBV19,NA,TRBJ1-1,NA,TGTGCCCACCCACCCAGGGAGGACATGAACACTGAGGCTTTCTTT,CAHPPREDMNTEAFF
TRBV5-1,NA,TRBJ2-5,once,TGCGCCAGCAGCCTACTAGCATCAGGCCAAGAGACCCAGTACTTC,CASSLLASGQETQYF
TRBV15,NA,TRBJ1-1,NA,TGTGCCACCAGCAGAGTGGCCGCAGCGACGGGAACTGAAGCTTTCTTT,CATSRVAAATGTEAFF
TRBV11-2,TRBD2,TRBJ2-7,few,TGTGCCAGCAGCTCGGGACTAGCCTTCTCCTACGAGCAGTACTTC,CASSSGLAFSYEQYF
TRBV6-1,NA,TRBJ1-5,few,TGTGCCAGCAGTGAAGATCTGGGAGGGTACAATCAGCCCCAGCATTTT,CASSEDLGGYNQPQHF
TRBV7-2,NA,TRBJ2-3,NA,TGTGCCAGCAGCTTAGATGGGTTCGTTGCGCAGTATTTT,CASSLDGFVAQYF
TRBV7-4,TRBD2,TRBJ2-1,NA,TGTGCCAGCAGCTTTCCCGCAGGACTAGCGGGATATAATGAGCAGTTCTTC,CASSFPAGLAGYNEQFF
TRBV7-2,TRBD1,TRBJ1-6,many,TGTGCCAGCATCCTGACAGGGGATCCTAATTCACCCCTCCACTTT,CASILTGDPNSPLHF
TRBV18,NA,TRBJ2-7,NA,TGTGCCAGCTCACCAGCGGACGGTGGACCCTACGAGCAGTACTTC,CASSPADGGPYEQYF
TRBV4-2,TRBD2,TRBJ2-1,few,TGTGCCAGCAGCCCCCCAAGCCCCACTAGCGGGGAGCAGTTCTTC,CASSPPSPTSGEQFF
TRBV4-1,NA,TRBJ2-2,NA,TGCGCCAGCAGCCAAGATATAGGGACACTCGGGGAGCTGTTTTTT,CASSQDIGTLGELFF
TRBV2,NA,TRBJ1-2,NA,TGTGCCAGCAGTGACAGGGAGGACTATGGCTACACCTTC,CASSDREDYGYTF
TRBV28,NA,TRBJ1-2,NA,TGTGCCAGCAGCCGAACTGGGGGAGTGTATGGCTACACCTTC,CASSRTGGVYGYTF
TRBV10-3,TRBD2,TRBJ2-5,few,TGTGCCATCAGTGAACAAGCGGGAGGACAAGAGACCCAGTACTTC,CAISEQAGGQETQYF
TRBV7-2,TRBD2,TRBJ2-2,many,TGTGCCAGCAGCTTCGGACTAGCGGGGGCAGGGGAGCTGTTTTTT,CASSFGLAGAGELFF
TRBV6-6,NA,TRBJ2-1,NA,TGTGCCAGCAGTTTAAATCGGGGTGTGGGTGAGCAGTTCTTC,CASSLNRGVGEQFF
TRBV6-2/TRBV6-3,NA,TRBJ2-2,NA,TGTGCCAGCAGCCTAAACGACAACACCGGGGAGCTGTTTTTT,CASSLNDNTGELFF
TRBV12-3/TRBV12-4,NA,TRBJ1-6,few,TGTGCCAGCAGTTTCCGGTCCTCGCCCCTCCACTTT,CASSFRSSPLHF
TRBV5-6,TRBD1,TRBJ2-7,NA,TGTGCCAGCAGCTCACTCCGGGACAGCTTCGTCGAGCAGTACTTC,CASSSLRDSFVEQYF
TRBV7-6,NA,TRBJ1-2,NA,TGTGCCAGCAGCTTATACAGGGATTTTGGCTACACCTTC,CASSLYRDFGYTF
TRBV7-2,NA,TRBJ2-5,many,TGTGCCAGCAGCCCCGGAGGTAGAGAGACCCAGTACTTC,CASSPGGRETQYF
TRBV7-9,TRBD1,TRBJ2-7,few,TGTGCCAGCAGCCGGACAGGGACCGTCGGATCCGAGCAGTACTTC,CASSRTGTVGSEQYF
TRBV2,NA,TRBJ1-1,NA,TGTGCCAGCATAAGGGAAAACACTGAAGCTTTCTTT,CASIRENTEAFF
TRBV29-1,TRBD1,TRBJ2-3,few,TGCAGCGTCCCGAGCAGAGGGAGACAGGGAGGCACAGATACGCAGTATTTT,CSVPSRGRQGGTDTQYF
TRBV20-1,TRBD2,TRBJ2-1,NA,TGCAGTGCTACCGTAGCGGGGTTCAGGGGAGGGGAGCAGTTCTTC,CSATVAGFRGGEQFF
TRBV5-1,NA,TRBJ2-5,NA,TGCGCCAGCAGCTTGGCTGGGACGGTGGGAGAGACCCAGTACTTC,CASSLAGTVGETQYF
TRBV12-3/TRBV12-4,NA,TRBJ2-5,NA,TGTGCCAGCAGTTTAGCCTCTACGGTTTCCCAAGAGACCCAGTACTTC,CASSLASTVSQETQYF
TRBV28,NA,TRBJ2-2,NA,TGTGCCAGCAGTTTTTGGGGGGCGTTGGACACCGGGGAGCTGTTTTTT,CASSFWGALDTGELFF
TRBV12-3/TRBV12-4,NA,TRBJ2-4,few,TGTGCCAGCACCCCTCGAGGGACCAAAAACATTCAGTACTTC,CASTPRGTKNIQYF
TRBV9,NA,TRBJ1-5,few,TGTGCCAGCAGCGCCTTTCCCAATCAGCCCCAGCATTTT,CASSAFPNQPQHF
TRBV6-4,NA,TRBJ2-3,few,TGTGCCAGCAGTGACTCGCTAGCCGCGTCGGATACGCAGTATTTT,CASSDSLAASDTQYF
TRBV20-1,NA,TRBJ2-5,NA,TGCAGTGCTGGCCAAGAGACCCAGTACTTC,CSAGQETQYF
TRBV10-3,NA,TRBJ1-5,NA,TGTGCCATCAGGGACAGTAGCAATCAGCCCCAGCATTTT,CAIRDSSNQPQHF
TRBV9,NA,TRBJ1-6,NA,TGTGCCAGCAGCGCGGGGGGGTACACGCTATCCACCTTTAATTCACCCCTCCACTTT,CASSAGGYTLSTFNSPLHF
TRBV2,TRBD1,TRBJ2-7,NA,TGTGCCAGCGGTCCCGACAGGGCCTCCTACGAGCAGTACTTC,CASGPDRASYEQYF
TRBV7-6,TRBD1,TRBJ2-7,many,TGTGCCAGCAGCTTGGGGGGGTTAACAGGGGGCACCAAGCAGTACTTC,CASSLGGLTGGTKQYF
TRBV27,NA,TRBJ2-5,NA,TGTGCCAGCAGTTTACACAGAGGGGTGAAGACCCAGTACTTC,CASSLHRGVKTQYF
TRBV19,TRBD1,TRBJ1-1,many,TGTGCCAGCACGACAGGGTTAAGGGGGGGGGACACTGAAGCTTTCTTT,CASTTGLRGGDTEAFF
TRBV7-8,NA,TRBJ2-7,many,TGTGCCAGCAGCTTACGCCTAGCCCACTACGAGCAGTACTTC,CASSLRLAHYEQYF
TRBV19,NA,TRBJ1-5,NA,TGTGCCAGTAGTATTGTGGGGCGTCACAGGAGGTGGAATCAGCCCCAGCATTTT,CASSIVGRHRRWNQPQHF